Listed below are T cell receptor beta chains from one sample, sequenced in a study of early T cells in non-severe SARS-CoV-2 infection. TCRdb reanalysed the 5' RACE reads using MiXCR and keeps one entry per CDR3 protein. The sample gives tens of thousands of distinct CDR3 sequences, 7.5% to 9% of which show up once; around 15% is in the top ten. This material consisted of whole blood, taken at baseline. All receptors derive from an adult who was a healthcare worker with PCR-confirmed SARS-CoV-2 infection or an uninfected control (not recorded which). CDR3s include the opening cysteine and the closing phenylalanine or tryptophan. The D gene is left open where the match is weak. Some rows mark clone size as missing; the rest say once, few, many or name a class of expanded clone.

D	J	V	size	DNA	CDR3
.	TRBJ2-7	TRBV15	once	TGTGCCACCATCAGAGACCGAGGGACCTACGAGCAGTACTTC	CATIRDRGTYEQYF
.	TRBJ2-3	TRBV25-1	many	TGTGCCAGCAGTGAATACGGACTAGCCCAGGGGGCAGATACGCAGTATTTT	CASSEYGLAQGADTQYF
.	TRBJ2-7	TRBV12-3/TRBV12-4	.	TGTGCCACCGCATGGGCAGGGGACAACTCCTACGAGCAGTACTTC	CATAWAGDNSYEQYF
TRBD2	TRBJ2-2	TRBV20-1	few	TGCAGTGCTAGAAGACTAGCGCCCAACACCGGGGAGCTGTTTTTT	CSARRLAPNTGELFF
.	TRBJ2-1	TRBV9	.	TGTGCCAGCGGGGGGCTGGGACCGGATGAGCAGTTCTTC	CASGGLGPDEQFF
TRBD2	TRBJ2-7	TRBV20-1	.	TGCAGTGCTAGGGGAGGACTAGCGGGACTCTACGAGCAGTACTTC	CSARGGLAGLYEQYF
TRBD2	TRBJ2-3	TRBV20-1	many	TGCGGTAGCGGGAGGGCCGGTGATACGCAGTATTTT	CGSGRAGDTQYF
.	TRBJ2-1	TRBV25-1	few	TGTGCCAGCAGGGCCCCTGGGCTCTCCTACAATGAGCAGTTCTTC	CASRAPGLSYNEQFF
TRBD1	TRBJ1-5	TRBV7-9	.	TGTGCCAGCAGCGGGGGACAGGGTGCCAATCAGCCCCAGCATTTT	CASSGGQGANQPQHF
.	TRBJ2-7	TRBV7-2	.	TGTGCCAGCAGGTCTTCAGGAGGGCAGAACCTCTACGAGCAGTACTTC	CASRSSGGQNLYEQYF
TRBD2	TRBJ2-3	TRBV19	few	TGTGCCAGTAGTTCGACTAGCGGGAGGGATACGCAGTATTTT	CASSSTSGRDTQYF
TRBD1	TRBJ1-4	TRBV12-3/TRBV12-4	many	TGTGCCAGCAGTCGCGGACAGGGGGCCCGCTTTAATGAAAAACTGTTTTTT	CASSRGQGARFNEKLFF
TRBD1	TRBJ1-2	TRBV27	many	TGTGCCAGCAGTTCTCACCGGGACAGGCCCGAAGGCTACACCTTC	CASSSHRDRPEGYTF